This is a list of T cell receptor beta chains from one sample in a study of blood T cell repertoires in COVID-19. Produced via immunoSEQ multiplex PCR; TCRdb's table is partial and in-frame only. The sample includes hundreds of thousands of clones, 86% seen only once; the top ten take over 1.1%. The source material was peripheral blood. These receptors were collected from a woman in her 30s with active or convalescent COVID-19. CDR3s include the opening cysteine and the closing phenylalanine or tryptophan. D genes are given only for firm matches.

v_gene: TRBV6-2/TRBV6-3; j_gene: TRBJ2-7; d_gene: -; CDR3aa: CASSYGASAPTYEQYF
v_gene: TRBV5-6; j_gene: TRBJ2-3; d_gene: -; CDR3aa: CASSLGAGSTDTQYF
v_gene: TRBV25-1; j_gene: TRBJ2-3; d_gene: TRBD2; CDR3aa: CASSQIAGHTDTQYF
v_gene: TRBV27; j_gene: TRBJ1-5; d_gene: TRBD1; CDR3aa: CASSPTTGGVNQPQHF
v_gene: TRBV6-5; j_gene: TRBJ1-2; d_gene: -; CDR3aa: CASRPRGGDYGYTF
v_gene: TRBV10-1; j_gene: TRBJ1-6; d_gene: -; CDR3aa: CASSGQINSPLHF
v_gene: TRBV27; j_gene: TRBJ1-6; d_gene: TRBD1; CDR3aa: CATRTGDNSPLHF
v_gene: TRBV5-6; j_gene: TRBJ2-3; d_gene: TRBD2; CDR3aa: CASSYGLVGDTQYF
v_gene: TRBV7-9; j_gene: TRBJ2-1; d_gene: -; CDR3aa: CASRRTGIGNEQFF
v_gene: TRBV27; j_gene: TRBJ2-1; d_gene: -; CDR3aa: CASRTQGLRANEQFF